A single count supports the clone carrying this T cell receptor beta chain. The antigen remains unidentified. These data come from a study of vaccination effects on CD4 cells after COVID-19. Study-level findings and limits: Few convalescent patients were studied, and early post-infection samples were lacking.

Clones were read by immunoSEQ multiplex PCR, and TCRdb kept only the in-frame ones, dropping some. The sample shows approximately 30,000 clones, roughly two thirds of them seen only once. Viral peptide pools were used in the ViraFEST assay to expand antigen-specific CD4+ T cells, and sequencing came afterward. Investigators separated out CD4+ T cells once more than nine days of culture had passed. Germline V gene lookup returns CDR1 SGHDT and CDR2 YYEEEE. V was cut by 4 bases and J by 10 bases, with 20 bases left in between. The CDR3 runs to 15 residues. The source was CD4+ T cells from PBMCs cultured with HCoV-229E spike peptides, collected before COVID-19 vaccination. This receptor was taken from a human donor who received a COVID-19 vaccine. The rearrangement uses TRBV5-6 and TRBJ1-4; D may be TRBD1 (6 bases). CDR3 amino acids: CASSLPSGQRGKLFF. DNA for the CDR3: TGTGCCAGCAGCCTCCCATCAGGACAGAGGGGAAAACTGTTTTTT.